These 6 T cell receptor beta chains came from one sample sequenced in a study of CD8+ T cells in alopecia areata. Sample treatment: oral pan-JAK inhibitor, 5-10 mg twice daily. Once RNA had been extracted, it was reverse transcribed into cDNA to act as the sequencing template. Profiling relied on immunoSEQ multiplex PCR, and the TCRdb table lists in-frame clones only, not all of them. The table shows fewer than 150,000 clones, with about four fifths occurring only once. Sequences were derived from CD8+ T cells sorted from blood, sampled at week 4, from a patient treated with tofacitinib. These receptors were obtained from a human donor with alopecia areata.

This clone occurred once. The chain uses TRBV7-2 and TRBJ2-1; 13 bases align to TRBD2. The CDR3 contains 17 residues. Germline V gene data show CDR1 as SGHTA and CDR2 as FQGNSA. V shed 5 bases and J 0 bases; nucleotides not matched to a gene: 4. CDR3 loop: CASSARLAGGSYNEQFF. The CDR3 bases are TGTGCCAGCAGCGCCCGACTAGCGGGGGGCTCCTACAATGAGCAGTTCTTC.

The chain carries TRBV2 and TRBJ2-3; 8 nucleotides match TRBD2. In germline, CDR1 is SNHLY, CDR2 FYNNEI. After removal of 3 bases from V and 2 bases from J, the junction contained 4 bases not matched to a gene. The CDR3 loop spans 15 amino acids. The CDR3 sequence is CASSDSRGVTDTQYF. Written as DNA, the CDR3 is TGTGCCAGCAGTGATTCGCGGGGGGTCACAGATACGCAGTATTTT.

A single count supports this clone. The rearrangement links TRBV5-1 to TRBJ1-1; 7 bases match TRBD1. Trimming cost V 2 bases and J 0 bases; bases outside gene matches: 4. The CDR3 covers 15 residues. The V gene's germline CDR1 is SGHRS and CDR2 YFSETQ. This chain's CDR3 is CASSLRDRLNTEAFF. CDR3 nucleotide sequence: TGCGCCAGCAGCTTACGGGACAGACTGAACACTGAAGCTTTCTTT.

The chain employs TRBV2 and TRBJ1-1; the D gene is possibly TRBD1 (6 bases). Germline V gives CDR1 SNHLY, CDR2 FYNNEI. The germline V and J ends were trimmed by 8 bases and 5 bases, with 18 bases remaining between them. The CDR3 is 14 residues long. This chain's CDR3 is CASEQGDLGTEAFF. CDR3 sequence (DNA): TGTGCCAGCGAACAGGGAGACCTGGGTACTGAAGCTTTCTTT.

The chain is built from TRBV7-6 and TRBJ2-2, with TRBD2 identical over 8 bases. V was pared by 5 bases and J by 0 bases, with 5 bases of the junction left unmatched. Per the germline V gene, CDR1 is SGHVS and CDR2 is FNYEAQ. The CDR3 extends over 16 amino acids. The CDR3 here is CASSPYSGANTGELFF. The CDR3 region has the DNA TGTGCCAGCAGCCCATATAGCGGGGCGAACACCGGGGAGCTGTTTTTT.

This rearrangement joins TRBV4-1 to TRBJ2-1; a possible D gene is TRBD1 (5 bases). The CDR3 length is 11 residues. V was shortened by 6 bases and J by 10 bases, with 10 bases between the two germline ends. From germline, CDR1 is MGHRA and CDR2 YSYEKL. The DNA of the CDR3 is TGCGCCAGCAGATCACAGGACGAGCAGTTCTTC. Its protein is CASRSQDEQFF.